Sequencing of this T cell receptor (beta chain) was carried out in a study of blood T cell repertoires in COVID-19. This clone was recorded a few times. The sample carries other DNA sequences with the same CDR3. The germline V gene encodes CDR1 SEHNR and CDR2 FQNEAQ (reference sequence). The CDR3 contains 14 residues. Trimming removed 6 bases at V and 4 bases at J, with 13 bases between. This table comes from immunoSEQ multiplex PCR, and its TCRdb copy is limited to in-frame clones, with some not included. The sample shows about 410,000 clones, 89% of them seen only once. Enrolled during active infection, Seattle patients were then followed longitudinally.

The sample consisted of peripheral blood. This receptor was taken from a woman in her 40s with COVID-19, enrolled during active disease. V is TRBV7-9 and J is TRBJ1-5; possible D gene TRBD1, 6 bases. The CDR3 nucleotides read TGTGCCAGCAGTCCAACAGGGTCAAATCAGCCCCAGCATTTT. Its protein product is CASSPTGSNQPQHF.